In its sample, the clone carrying this T cell receptor (beta chain) was seen a few times. These data originate in a study of T cells in Graves' hyperthyroidism and ophthalmopathy. Germline V lookup: CDR1 DFQATT, CDR2 SNEGSKA (reference sequence). V lost 0 bases and J lost 2; bases outside the gene matches: 7. CDR3 size: 16 residues. Diagnosis rested on symptoms, serum thyroxine and TRAb, thyroid ultrasound, and orbital computed tomography. Amplification of TCR beta CDR3 regions was performed using RNA transcripts as template. The HTBI primer set drove a first-round RT-PCR of the TCR CDR3. TCRdb reprocessed the multiplex PCR reads via MiXCR and lists one record per CDR3 protein. The sample gives roughly 750,000 distinct CDR3 sequences, 15% to 20% of which show up once; roughly 8% is in the top ten.

The TCR comes from a man aged 18 to 29 with Graves' hyperthyroidism. Sample: blood. The gene calls are TRBV20-1 and TRBJ2-1; 7 nucleotides match TRBD2. CDR3 in amino acids: CSARDWGEGPYNEQFF. CDR3 coding DNA: TGCAGTGCTAGAGATTGGGGGGAGGGCCCCTACAATGAGCAGTTCTTC.